What follows describes a single TCR beta chain. This record belongs to a study of blood T cell repertoires in COVID-19. The method was immunoSEQ multiplex PCR; TCRdb's version includes in-frame clones alone and lacks a portion of them. The data hold about 300,000 clones, with about nine tenths observed a single time. J lost 3 bases, V lost 9 bases, and 10 bases had no gene match. The CDR3 length is 16 residues. CDR1 LNHNV and CDR2 YYDKDF come from the germline V gene (reference sequence). This clonotype originated in a man between 18 and 29 years old with active or convalescent COVID-19. J is TRBJ2-2 and V is TRBV15; 10 nucleotides line up with TRBD1. The sequenced sample consisted of peripheral blood. Written as DNA, the CDR3 is TGTGCCACTTCCGCCGGGACAGGGGCCTACACCGGGGAGCTGTTTTTT. Its protein is CATSAGTGAYTGELFF. Combining the CDR3 with reference TRBV15 and TRBJ2-2 gives the whole variable domain DAMVIQNPRYQVTQFGKPVTLSCSQTLNHNVMYWYQQKSSQAPKLLFHYYDKDFNNEADTPDNFQSRRPNTSFCFLDIRSPGLGDTAMYLCATSAGTGAYTGELFFGEGSRLTVL.